A single sample is the source of the 8 T cell receptor beta chains below, sequenced in a study of blood T cell repertoires in COVID-19 (dated by TCRdb to 2020 to 2022). Libraries came from the immunoSEQ multiplex PCR assay. TCRdb carries this immuneACCESS record with in-frame sequences only. Its versions omit some clonotypes, under half of them owing to an unresolved V gene in the studies checked, with the rest unexplained. The sample table contains 170,000 or so clones; only one count was recorded for around 87% of them. The ten top clones hold around an eighth of the sample. Sequenced material: peripheral blood. The receptors were gathered from a woman between 65 and 79 years old with COVID-19, enrolled during active disease.

J is TRBJ1-2 and V is TRBV10-3; 7 nucleotides agree with TRBD1. Per germline, CDR1 ENHRY and CDR2 SYGVKD. The trim removed 5 bases at V and 4 bases at J, leaving 13 bases unmatched. The CDR3 has 16 amino acids. The DNA for the CDR3 is TGTGCCATCAGTCTAAATTCCCCGGGACAGTCCTATGGCTACACCTTC. As protein: CAISLNSPGQSYGYTF.

The rearrangement joins TRBV10-3 to TRBJ1-1; 8 bases align to TRBD1. The CDR3 contains 13 residues. The germline V gene has CDR1 ENHRY and CDR2 SYGVKD. The J segment lost 8 bases and the V segment lost 2 bases, leaving 4 bases of the junction unmatched. This CDR3 is CAISEGQGREAFF. Written as DNA, the CDR3 is TGTGCCATCAGTGAGGGACAGGGAAGAGAAGCTTTCTTT.

V is TRBV7-8 and J is TRBJ2-7, with 11 bases aligning to TRBD2. Germline V lookup: CDR1 SGHVS, CDR2 FQNEAQ. The ends lost 1 base at V and 2 bases at J; junction bases unmatched: 7. This CDR3 contains 17 residues. The CDR3 nucleotides are TGTGCCAGCAGCTTAGGAACCGGGACTAGCGGCACCTACGAGCAGTACTTC. Translating gives CASSLGTGTSGTYEQYF.

The chain links TRBV6-5 to TRBJ2-2, with D tentatively TRBD2 (6 bases). The CDR3 is 15 residues long. V dropped 6 bases and J dropped 7 bases, with 18 bases sitting between them. The germline V gene encodes CDR1 MNHEY and CDR2 SVGAGI. This CDR3 is CASRRDPGSIGELFF. The CDR3 DNA sequence: TGTGCCAGCAGGCGGGACCCCGGTTCTATCGGGGAGCTGTTTTTT.

The gene calls are TRBV5-1 and TRBJ2-5; 9 bases are shared with TRBD1. Losses at the gene ends were 4 bases for V and 5 bases for J; bases not matched to a gene: 9. Germline CDR1 and CDR2: SGHRS and YFSETQ. The CDR3 extends over 15 amino acids. The CDR3 region has the DNA TGCGCCAGCAGCGAGACAGGGGGGAACAGGGAGACCCAGTACTTC. Its translation: CASSETGGNRETQYF. The variable domain in full, with the rest retrieved from reference TRBV5-1 and TRBJ2-5, is KAGVTQTPRYLIKTRGQQVTLSCSPISGHRSVSWYQQTPGQGLQFLFEYFSETQRNKGNFPGRFSGRQFSNSRSEMNVSTLELGDSALYLCASSETGGNRETQYFGPGTRLLVL.

The chain is built from TRBV6-2 or TRBV6-3 and TRBJ2-2, with D possibly matching TRBD1 (7 bases). Germline V gene lookup returns CDR1 MNHEY and CDR2 SVGEGT. Trimming removed 3 bases from V and 1 base from J, with 15 bases in between. The CDR3 totals 17 residues. In nucleotides, the CDR3 is TGTGCCAGCAGTTATCACAGGGGAGGCCTGAACACCGGGGAGCTGTTTTTT. Residues: CASSYHRGGLNTGELFF.

The genes are TRBV30 and TRBJ1-1; no definite D call. The V and J ends lost 5 bases and 0 bases respectively, with 7 bases between them. CDR1 and CDR2 (germline): GTSNPN, SVGIG (reference sequence). This CDR3 is 12 amino acids long. CDR3 in amino acids: CAWAGMNTEAFF. The CDR3 region has the DNA TGTGCCTGGGCGGGAATGAACACTGAAGCTTTCTTT.

The V call is TRBV19, the J call TRBJ1-5; tentatively, D is TRBD1 (5 bases). The CDR3 totals 13 residues. The germline V and J ends were trimmed by 6 bases and 1 base, with 7 bases remaining between them. Germline V CDR1 and CDR2: LNHDA, SQIVND (reference sequence). This chain's CDR3 is CASSGGSNQPQHF. The CDR3 nucleotides are TGTGCCAGTAGCGGGGGGAGCAATCAGCCCCAGCATTTT.